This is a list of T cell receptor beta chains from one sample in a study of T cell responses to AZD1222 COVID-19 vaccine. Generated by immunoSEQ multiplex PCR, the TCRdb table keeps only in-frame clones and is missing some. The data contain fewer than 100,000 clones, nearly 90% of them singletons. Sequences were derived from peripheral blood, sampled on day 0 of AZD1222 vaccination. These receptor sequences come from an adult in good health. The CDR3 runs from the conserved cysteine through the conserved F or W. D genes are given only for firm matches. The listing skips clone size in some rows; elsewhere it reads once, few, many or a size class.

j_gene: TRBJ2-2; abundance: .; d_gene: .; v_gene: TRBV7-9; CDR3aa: CASSKQRSRGWDTGELFF; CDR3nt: TGTGCCAGCAGCAAACAAAGGAGCAGGGGTTGGGACACCGGGGAGCTGTTTTTT
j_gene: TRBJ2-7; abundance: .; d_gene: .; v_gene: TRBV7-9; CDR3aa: CASSRGAGDEQYF; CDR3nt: TGTGCCAGCAGCAGAGGAGCAGGCGACGAGCAGTACTTC
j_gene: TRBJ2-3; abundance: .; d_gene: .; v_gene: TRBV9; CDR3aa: CASSGGTNSDTQYF; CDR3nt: TGTGCCAGCAGCGGGGGGACCAACTCAGATACGCAGTATTTT
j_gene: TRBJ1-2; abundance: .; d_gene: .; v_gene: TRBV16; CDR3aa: CASRRTNYGYTF; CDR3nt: TGTGCCAGCAGAAGAACTAACTATGGCTACACCTTC
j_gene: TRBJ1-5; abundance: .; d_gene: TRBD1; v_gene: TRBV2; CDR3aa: CASRRQGDQPQHF; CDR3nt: TGTGCCAGCAGGAGACAGGGGGATCAGCCCCAGCATTTT
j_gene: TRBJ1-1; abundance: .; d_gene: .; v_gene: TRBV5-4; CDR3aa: CASSLEWGAVEAFF; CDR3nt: TGTGCCAGCAGCTTGGAGTGGGGGGCGGTAGAGGCTTTCTTT
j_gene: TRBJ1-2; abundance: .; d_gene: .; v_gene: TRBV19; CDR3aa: CASSHRVASSQVNYGYTF; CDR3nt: TGTGCCAGTAGTCACAGGGTGGCCAGTTCCCAAGTTAACTATGGCTACACCTTC
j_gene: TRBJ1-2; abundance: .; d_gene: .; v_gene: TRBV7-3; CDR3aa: CASSATGGRGYTF; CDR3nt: TGTGCCAGCAGCGCCACAGGAGGGAGAGGCTACACCTTC
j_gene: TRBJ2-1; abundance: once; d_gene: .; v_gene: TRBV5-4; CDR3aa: CASSLDGQNGDEQFF; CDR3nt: TGTGCCAGCAGCTTGGACGGACAAAATGGGGATGAGCAGTTCTTC
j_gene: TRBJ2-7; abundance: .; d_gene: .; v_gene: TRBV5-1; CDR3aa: CASSYQGYEQYF; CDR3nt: TGCGCCAGCAGCTACCAGGGGTACGAGCAGTACTTC
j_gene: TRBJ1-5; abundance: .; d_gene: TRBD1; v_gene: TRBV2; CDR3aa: CASRWDRDQPQHF; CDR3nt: TGTGCCAGCAGATGGGACAGGGATCAGCCCCAGCATTTT
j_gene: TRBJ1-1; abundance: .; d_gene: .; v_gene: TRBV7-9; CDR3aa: CASSPPQRAEAFF; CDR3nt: TGTGCCAGCAGCCCCCCCCAGCGGGCTGAAGCTTTCTTT
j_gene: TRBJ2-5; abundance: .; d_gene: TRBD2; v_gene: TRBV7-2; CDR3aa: CASSLGGPEGTQYF; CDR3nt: TGTGCCAGCAGCTTGGGAGGGCCCGAGGGGACCCAGTACTTC
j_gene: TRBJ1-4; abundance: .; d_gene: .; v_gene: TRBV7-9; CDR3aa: CASSPRGTILEKLFF; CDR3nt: TGTGCCAGCAGCCCAAGGGGAACAATTCTTGAAAAACTGTTTTTT
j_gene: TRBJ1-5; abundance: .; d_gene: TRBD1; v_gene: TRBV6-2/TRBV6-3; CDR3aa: CASSYMDRHNQPQHF; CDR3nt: TGTGCCAGCAGTTACATGGACAGGCACAATCAGCCCCAGCATTTT
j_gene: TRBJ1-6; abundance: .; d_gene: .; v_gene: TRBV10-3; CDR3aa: CAISLDSYNSPLHF; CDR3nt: TGTGCCATCAGTCTGGACTCCTATAATTCACCCCTCCACTTT
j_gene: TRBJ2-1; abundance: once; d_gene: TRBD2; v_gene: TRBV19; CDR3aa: CASRDSGLAGGNSYNEQFF; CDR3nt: TGTGCCAGTAGAGATTCGGGACTAGCGGGGGGAAATTCCTACAATGAGCAGTTCTTC
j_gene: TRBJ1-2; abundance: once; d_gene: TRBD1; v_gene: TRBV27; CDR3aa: CASSFLSGGLNYGYTF; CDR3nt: TGTGCCAGCAGTTTTCTGTCAGGGGGGTTAAACTATGGCTACACCTTC
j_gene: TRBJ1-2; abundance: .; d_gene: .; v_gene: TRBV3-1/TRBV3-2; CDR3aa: CASSHRGREHGYTF; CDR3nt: TGTGCCAGCAGCCACCGGGGGCGGGAACATGGCTACACCTTC
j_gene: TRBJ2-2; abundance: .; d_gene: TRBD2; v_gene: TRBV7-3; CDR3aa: CASSIGLAGYTGELFF; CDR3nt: TGTGCCAGCAGTATAGGACTAGCGGGTTACACCGGGGAGCTGTTTTTT
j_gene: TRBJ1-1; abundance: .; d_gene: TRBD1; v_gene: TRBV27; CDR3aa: CASRETGMNTEAFF; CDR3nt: TGTGCCAGCAGGGAGACAGGGATGAACACTGAAGCTTTCTTT
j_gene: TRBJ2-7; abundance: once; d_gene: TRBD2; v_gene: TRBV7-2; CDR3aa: CASSGSGLAALGEQYF; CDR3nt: TGTGCCAGCAGCGGGTCTGGGCTAGCGGCCTTGGGGGAGCAGTACTTC
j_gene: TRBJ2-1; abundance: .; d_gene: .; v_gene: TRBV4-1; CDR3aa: CASSQGTESSYNEQFF; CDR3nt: TGCGCCAGCAGCCAAGGTACAGAGAGCTCCTACAATGAGCAGTTCTTC
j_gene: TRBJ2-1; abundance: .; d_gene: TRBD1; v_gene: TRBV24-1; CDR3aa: CATSEDRQGQFF; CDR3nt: TGTGCCACCAGTGAGGACCGACAGGGGCAGTTCTTC
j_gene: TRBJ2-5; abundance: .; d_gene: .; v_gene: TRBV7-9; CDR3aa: CASSLAPLPGQGTQYF; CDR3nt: TGTGCCAGCAGCTTAGCGCCGCTTCCGGGGCAAGGGACCCAGTACTTC
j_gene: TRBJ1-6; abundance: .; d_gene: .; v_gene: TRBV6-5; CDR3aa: CASGREGSYNSPLHF; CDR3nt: TGTGCCAGCGGCAGAGAAGGCTCCTATAATTCACCCCTCCACTTT
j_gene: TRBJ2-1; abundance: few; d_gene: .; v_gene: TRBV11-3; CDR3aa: CASSPTRVNEQFF; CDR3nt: TGTGCCAGCAGCCCAACCAGGGTCAATGAGCAGTTCTTC
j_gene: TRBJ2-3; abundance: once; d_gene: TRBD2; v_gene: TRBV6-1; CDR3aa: CASSEKAGGPHTQYF; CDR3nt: TGTGCCAGCAGTGAAAAAGCGGGGGGGCCACATACGCAGTATTTT
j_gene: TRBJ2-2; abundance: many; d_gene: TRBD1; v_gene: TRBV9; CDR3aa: CASGTSGGQVAGELFF; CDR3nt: TGTGCCAGCGGAACCTCCGGTGGACAGGTGGCCGGGGAGCTGTTTTTT
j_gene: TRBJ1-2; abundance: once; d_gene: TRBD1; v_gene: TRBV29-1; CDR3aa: CSVGDRGRGYTF; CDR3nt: TGCAGCGTTGGGGACAGGGGGCGCGGGTACACCTTC
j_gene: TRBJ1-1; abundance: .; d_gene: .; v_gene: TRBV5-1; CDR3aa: CASGRIPLENTEAFF; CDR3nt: TGCGCCAGCGGGCGTATACCGCTAGAGAACACTGAAGCTTTCTTT
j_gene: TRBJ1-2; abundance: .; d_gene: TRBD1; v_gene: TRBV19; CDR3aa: CASSSGQGASVYGYTF; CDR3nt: TGTGCCAGTAGTTCGGGACAGGGGGCGTCGGTCTATGGCTACACCTTC
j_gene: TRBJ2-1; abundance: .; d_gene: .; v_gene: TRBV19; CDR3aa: CASSSRRRGLSVEQFF; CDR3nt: TGTGCCAGTAGTTCCCGCCGGCGGGGCCTTAGTGTTGAGCAGTTCTTC
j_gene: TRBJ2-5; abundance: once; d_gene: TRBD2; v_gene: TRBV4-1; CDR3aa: CASSQRLAGGRYQETQYF; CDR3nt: TGCGCCAGCAGCCAAAGACTAGCGGGGGGGCGGTACCAAGAGACCCAGTACTTC
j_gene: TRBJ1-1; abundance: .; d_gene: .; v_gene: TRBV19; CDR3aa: CASRLGWVNTEAFF; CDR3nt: TGTGCCAGTAGACTCGGGTGGGTGAACACTGAAGCTTTCTTT
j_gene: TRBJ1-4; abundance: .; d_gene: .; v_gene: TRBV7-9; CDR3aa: CASSLESWGNEKLFF; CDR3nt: TGTGCCAGCAGCTTAGAGAGTTGGGGTAATGAAAAACTGTTTTTT
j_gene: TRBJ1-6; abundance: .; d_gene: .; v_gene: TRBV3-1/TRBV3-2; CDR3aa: CASSQDRRETSPLHF; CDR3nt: TGTGCCAGCAGCCAAGATAGGCGGGAGACATCACCCCTCCACTTT
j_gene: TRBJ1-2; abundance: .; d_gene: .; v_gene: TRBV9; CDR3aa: CASSEQDSRGYTF; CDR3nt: TGTGCCAGCAGCGAGCAAGACTCGAGGGGCTACACCTTC
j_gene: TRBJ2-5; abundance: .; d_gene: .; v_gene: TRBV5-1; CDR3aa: CASSGGRGAYQETQYF; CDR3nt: TGCGCCAGCAGCGGGGGTCGCGGGGCATACCAAGAGACCCAGTACTTC
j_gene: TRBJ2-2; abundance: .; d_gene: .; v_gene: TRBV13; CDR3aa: CASSLAGTAGELFF; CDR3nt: TGTGCCAGCAGCTTAGCGGGGACGGCCGGGGAGCTGTTTTTT
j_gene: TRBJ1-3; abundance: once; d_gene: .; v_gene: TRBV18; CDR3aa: CASSPIAVGPIPGNTIYF; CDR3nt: TGTGCCAGCTCACCCATCGCAGTAGGCCCAATCCCTGGAAACACCATATATTTT
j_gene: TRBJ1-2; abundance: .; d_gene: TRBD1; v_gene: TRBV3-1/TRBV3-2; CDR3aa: CASSRPGQEGYTF; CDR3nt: TGTGCCAGCAGCCGACCGGGACAGGAGGGCTACACCTTC
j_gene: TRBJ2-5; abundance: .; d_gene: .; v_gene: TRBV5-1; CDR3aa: CASSLGAGQETQYF; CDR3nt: TGCGCCAGCAGCTTGGGGGCAGGGCAAGAGACCCAGTACTTC
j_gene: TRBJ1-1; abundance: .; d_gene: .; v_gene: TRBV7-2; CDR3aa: CASNLAGRSPMNTEAFF; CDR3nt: TGTGCCAGCAACTTAGCGGGGCGCAGTCCTATGAACACTGAAGCTTTCTTT